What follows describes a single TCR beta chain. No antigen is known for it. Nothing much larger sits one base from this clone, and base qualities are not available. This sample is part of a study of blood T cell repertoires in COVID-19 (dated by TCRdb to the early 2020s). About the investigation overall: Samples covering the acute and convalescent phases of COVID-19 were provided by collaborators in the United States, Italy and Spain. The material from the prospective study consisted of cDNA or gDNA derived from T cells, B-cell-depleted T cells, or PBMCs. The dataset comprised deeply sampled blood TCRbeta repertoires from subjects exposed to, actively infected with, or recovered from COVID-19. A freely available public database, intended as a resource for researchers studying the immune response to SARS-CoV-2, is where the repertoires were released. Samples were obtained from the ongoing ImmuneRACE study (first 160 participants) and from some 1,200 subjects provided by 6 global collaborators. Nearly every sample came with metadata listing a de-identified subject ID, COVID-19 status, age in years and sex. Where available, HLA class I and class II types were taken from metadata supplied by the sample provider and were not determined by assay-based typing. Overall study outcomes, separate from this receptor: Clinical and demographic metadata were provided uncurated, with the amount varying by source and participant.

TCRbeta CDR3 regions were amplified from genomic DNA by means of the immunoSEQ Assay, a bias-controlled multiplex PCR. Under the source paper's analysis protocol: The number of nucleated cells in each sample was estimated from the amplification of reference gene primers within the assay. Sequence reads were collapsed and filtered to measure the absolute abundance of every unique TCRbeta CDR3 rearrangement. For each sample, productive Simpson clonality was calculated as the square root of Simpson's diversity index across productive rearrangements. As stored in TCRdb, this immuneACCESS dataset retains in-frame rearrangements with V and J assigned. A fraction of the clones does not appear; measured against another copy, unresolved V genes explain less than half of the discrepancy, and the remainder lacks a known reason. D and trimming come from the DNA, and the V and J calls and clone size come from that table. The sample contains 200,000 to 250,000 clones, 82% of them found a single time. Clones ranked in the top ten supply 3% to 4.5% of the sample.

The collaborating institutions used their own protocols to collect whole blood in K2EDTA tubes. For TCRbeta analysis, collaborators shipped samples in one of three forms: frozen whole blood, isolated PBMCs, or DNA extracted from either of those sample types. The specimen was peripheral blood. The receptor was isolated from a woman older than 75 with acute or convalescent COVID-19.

The nucleotide sequence is given as TGTGCCAGCAGTCCCTATAGCTCCACCGGGGAGCTGTTTTTT. Its coded protein is CASSPYSSTGELFF. Recombination connected TRBV27 to TRBJ2-2, with the D gene not clear enough to name. For CDR1 and CDR2, the germline V gene (reference sequence) lists MNHEY and SMNVEV. The V end loses 5 bases and the J end loses 4 bases, and a stretch of 11 bases separates them. CDR3 length: 14 amino acids, cysteine to phenylalanine. Only CDR3 DNA is held: 42 bases, read in frame from base 1.